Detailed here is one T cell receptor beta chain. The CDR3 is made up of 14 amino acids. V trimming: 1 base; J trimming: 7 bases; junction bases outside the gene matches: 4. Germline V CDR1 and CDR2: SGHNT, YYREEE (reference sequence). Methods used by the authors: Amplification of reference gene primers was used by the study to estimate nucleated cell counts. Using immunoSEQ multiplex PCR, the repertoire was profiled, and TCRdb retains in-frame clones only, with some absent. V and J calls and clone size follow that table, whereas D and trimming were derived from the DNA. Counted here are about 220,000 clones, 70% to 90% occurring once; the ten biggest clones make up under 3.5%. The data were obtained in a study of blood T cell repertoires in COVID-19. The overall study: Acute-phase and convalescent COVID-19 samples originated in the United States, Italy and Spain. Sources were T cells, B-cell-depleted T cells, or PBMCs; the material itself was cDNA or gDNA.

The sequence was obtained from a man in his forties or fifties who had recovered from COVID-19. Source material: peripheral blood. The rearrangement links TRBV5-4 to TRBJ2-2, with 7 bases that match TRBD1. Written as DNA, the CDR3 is TGTGCCAGCAGCTTGAAGGGGGCGGACGGGGAGCTGTTTTTT. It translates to CASSLKGADGELFF.